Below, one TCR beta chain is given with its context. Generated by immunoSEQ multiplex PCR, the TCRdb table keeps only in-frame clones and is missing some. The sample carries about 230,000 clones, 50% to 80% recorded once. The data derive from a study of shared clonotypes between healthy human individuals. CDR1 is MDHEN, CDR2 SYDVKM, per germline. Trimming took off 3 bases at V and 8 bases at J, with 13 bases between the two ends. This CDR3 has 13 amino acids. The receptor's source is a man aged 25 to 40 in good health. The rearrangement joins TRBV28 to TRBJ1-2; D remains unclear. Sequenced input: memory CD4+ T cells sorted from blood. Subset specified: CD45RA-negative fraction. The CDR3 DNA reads TGTGCCAGCAGTTTGCTGGCGGGTGGCGGCTACACCTTC. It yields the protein CASSLLAGGGYTF.